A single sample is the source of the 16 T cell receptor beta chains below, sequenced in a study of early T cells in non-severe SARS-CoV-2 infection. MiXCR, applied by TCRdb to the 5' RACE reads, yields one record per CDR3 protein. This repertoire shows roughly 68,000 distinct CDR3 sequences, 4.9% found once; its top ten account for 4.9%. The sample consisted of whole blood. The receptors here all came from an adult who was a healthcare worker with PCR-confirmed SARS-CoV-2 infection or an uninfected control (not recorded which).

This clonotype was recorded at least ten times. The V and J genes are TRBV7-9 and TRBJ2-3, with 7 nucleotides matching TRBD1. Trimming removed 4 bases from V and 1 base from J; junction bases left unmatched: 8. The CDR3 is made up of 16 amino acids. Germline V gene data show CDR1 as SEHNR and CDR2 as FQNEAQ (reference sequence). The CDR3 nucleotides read TGTGCCAGCAGCTCCCGACAGGGTTCTGGCACAGATACGCAGTATTTT. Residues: CASSSRQGSGTDTQYF.

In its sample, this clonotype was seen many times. CDR3 DNA sequence: TGCAGTGCTAGACGGGGAGAGGGGTACACAGATACGCAGTATTTT. Translating it yields CSARRGEGYTDTQYF. V usage is TRBV20-1 and J usage is TRBJ2-3; D is possibly TRBD1 or TRBD2 (5 bases each). The CDR3 is 15 amino acids. Germline CDR1 reads DFQATT; CDR2 reads SNEGSKA (reference sequence). Between the trimmed V and J ends, which lost 2 bases and 2 bases, there was a span of 14 bases.

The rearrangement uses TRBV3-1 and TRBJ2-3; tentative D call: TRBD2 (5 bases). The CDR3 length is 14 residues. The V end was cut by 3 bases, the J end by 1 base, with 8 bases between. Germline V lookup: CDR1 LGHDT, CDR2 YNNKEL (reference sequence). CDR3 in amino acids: CASSQDWRTDTQYF. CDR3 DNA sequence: TGTGCCAGCAGCCAGGACTGGCGCACAGATACGCAGTATTTT.

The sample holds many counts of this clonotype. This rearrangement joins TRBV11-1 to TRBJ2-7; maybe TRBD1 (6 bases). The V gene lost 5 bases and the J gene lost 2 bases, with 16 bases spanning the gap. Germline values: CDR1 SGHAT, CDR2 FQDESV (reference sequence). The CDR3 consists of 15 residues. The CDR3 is CASSHRDRYAYEQYF. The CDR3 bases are TGTGCCAGCAGCCACAGGGACCGTTACGCCTACGAGCAGTACTTC.

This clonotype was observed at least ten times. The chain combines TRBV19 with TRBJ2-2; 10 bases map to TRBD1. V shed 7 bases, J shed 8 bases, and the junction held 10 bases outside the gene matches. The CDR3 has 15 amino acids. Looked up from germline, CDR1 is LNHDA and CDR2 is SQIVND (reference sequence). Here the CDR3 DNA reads TGTGCCAGTACTTCCCCGGGACAGGGGAATGGGGAGCTGTTTTTT. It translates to CASTSPGQGNGELFF.

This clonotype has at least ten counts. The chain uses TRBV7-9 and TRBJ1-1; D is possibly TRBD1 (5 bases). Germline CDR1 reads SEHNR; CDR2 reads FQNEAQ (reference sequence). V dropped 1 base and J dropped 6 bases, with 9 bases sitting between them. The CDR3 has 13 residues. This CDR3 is CASSLGYRSEAFF. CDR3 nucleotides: TGTGCCAGCAGCTTAGGCTACAGGTCTGAAGCTTTCTTT.

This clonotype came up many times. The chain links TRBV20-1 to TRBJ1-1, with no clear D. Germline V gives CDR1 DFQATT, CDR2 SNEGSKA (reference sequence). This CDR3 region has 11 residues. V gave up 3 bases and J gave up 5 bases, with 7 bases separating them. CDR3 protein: CSASFETEAFF. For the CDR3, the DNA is TGCAGTGCTAGTTTTGAAACTGAAGCTTTCTTT.

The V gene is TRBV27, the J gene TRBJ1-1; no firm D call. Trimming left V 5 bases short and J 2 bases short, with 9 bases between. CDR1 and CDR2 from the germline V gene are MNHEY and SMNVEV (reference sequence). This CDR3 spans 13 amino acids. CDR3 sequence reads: CASSGSGNTEAFF. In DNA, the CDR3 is TGTGCCAGCAGTGGGTCGGGAAACACTGAAGCTTTCTTT.

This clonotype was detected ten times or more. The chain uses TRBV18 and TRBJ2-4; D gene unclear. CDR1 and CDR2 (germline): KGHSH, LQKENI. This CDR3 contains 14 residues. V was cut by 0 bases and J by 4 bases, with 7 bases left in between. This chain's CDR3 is CASSPPSVKNIQYF. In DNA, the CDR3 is TGTGCCAGCTCACCACCGAGCGTGAAAAACATTCAGTACTTC.

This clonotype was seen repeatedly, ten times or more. The CDR3 here is CASSLGQGLTGANVLTF. The CDR3, as DNA: TGTGCCAGCAGCTTGGGACAGGGTCTAACTGGGGCCAACGTCCTGACTTTC. The genes are TRBV7-2 and TRBJ2-6; 9 positions agree with TRBD1. The V gene end was trimmed by 3 bases and the J gene end by 2 bases; junction bases not matched to a gene: 5. From germline, CDR1 is SGHTA and CDR2 FQGNSA. This CDR3 region has 17 residues.

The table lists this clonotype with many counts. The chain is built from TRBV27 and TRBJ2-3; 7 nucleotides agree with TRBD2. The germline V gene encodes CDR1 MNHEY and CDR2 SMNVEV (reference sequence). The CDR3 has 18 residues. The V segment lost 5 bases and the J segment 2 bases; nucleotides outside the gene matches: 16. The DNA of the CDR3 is TGTGCCAGCAGTCCCGTCGATGGGACGGGGGGTCCCACAGATACGCAGTATTTT. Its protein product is CASSPVDGTGGPTDTQYF.

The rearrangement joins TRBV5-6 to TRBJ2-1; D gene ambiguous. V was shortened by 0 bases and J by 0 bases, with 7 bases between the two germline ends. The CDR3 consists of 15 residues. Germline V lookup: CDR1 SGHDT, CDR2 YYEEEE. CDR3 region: CASSLGTRSYNEQFF. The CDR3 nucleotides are TGTGCCAGCAGCTTGGGGACCCGCTCCTACAATGAGCAGTTCTTC.

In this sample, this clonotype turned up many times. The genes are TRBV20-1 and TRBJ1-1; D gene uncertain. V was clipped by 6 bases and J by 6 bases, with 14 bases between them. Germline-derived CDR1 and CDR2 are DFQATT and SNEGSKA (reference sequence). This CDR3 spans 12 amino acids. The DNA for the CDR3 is TGCAGTGCCCCAGGCGCAGGAGCTGAAGCTTTCTTT. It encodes CSAPGAGAEAFF.

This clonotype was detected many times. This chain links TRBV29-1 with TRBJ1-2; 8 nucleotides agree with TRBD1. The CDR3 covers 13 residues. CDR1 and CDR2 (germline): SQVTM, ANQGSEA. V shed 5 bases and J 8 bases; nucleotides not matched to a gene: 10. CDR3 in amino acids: CSVHTGGAWGYTF. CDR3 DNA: TGCAGCGTTCATACAGGGGGAGCCTGGGGCTACACCTTC.

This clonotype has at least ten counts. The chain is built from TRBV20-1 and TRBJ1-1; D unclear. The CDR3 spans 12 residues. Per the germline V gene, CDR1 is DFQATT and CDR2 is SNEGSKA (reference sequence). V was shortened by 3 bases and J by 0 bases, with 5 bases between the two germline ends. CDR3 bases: TGCAGTGCTAGTCGGATGAACACTGAAGCTTTCTTT. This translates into CSASRMNTEAFF.

CDR3 in DNA: TGCAGCGTTGGTAGCCCAGATACGCAGTATTTT. This codes for CSVGSPDTQYF. The chain joins TRBV29-1 to TRBJ2-3; D gene uncertain. The germline gives CDR1 SQVTM, CDR2 ANQGSEA. CDR3 length equals 11 residues. With 4 bases removed from V and 4 bases from J, the gap between germline ends came to 6 bases.